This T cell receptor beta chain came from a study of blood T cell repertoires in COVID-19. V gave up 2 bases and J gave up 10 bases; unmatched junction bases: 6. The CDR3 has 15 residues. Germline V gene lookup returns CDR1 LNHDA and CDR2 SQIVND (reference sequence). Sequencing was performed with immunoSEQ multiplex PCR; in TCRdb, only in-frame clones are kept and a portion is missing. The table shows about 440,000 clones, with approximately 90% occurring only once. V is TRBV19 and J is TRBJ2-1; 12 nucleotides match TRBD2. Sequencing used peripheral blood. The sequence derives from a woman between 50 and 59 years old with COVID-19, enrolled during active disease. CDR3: CASSILAGGPREQFF. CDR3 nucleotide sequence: TGTGCCAGTAGTATACTAGCGGGGGGGCCGAGAGAGCAGTTCTTC.